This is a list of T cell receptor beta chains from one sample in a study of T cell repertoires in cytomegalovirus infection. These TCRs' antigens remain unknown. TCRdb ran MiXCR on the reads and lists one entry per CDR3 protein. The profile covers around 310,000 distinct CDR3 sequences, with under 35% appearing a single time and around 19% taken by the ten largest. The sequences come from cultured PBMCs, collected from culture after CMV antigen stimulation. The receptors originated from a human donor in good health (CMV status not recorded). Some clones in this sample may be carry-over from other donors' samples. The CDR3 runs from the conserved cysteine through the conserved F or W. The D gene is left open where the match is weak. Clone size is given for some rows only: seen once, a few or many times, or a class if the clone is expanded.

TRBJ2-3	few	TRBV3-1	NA	TGTGCCAGCAGCCAACAGCCGGGGACAGATACGCAGTATTTT	CASSQQPGTDTQYF
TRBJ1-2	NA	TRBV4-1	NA	TGCGCCAGCAGCCGGCACAGTGCTAACTATGGCTACACCTTC	CASSRHSANYGYTF
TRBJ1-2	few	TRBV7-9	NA	TGTGCCAGCAACACCTTATCGGGGCCTGGCTACACCTTC	CASNTLSGPGYTF
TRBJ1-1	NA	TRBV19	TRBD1	TGTGCCAGTAGTATGGGGACAGCGAGGATGAACACTGAAGCTTTCTTT	CASSMGTARMNTEAFF
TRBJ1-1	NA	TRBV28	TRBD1	TGTGCCAGCAGTTTACCCGGGACAGCCGATGGGGCTTTCTTT	CASSLPGTADGAFF
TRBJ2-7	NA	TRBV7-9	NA	TGTGCCAGCAGCTTAACGGGGAACTACGAGCAGTACTTC	CASSLTGNYEQYF
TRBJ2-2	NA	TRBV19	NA	TGTGCCAGTGGCGTTTGGTTCGGGGAGCTGTTTTTT	CASGVWFGELFF
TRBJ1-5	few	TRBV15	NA	TGTGCCACCAGCAGAGAAGGGGCAGGGGCCTCGCCCCAGCATTTT	CATSREGAGASPQHF
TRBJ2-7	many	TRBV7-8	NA	TGTGCCAGCAGCTTAGTGTCAGGGCACGACAACGAGCAGTACTTC	CASSLVSGHDNEQYF
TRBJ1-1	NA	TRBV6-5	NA	TGTGCCAGCAGTCGGGGCGGGGGGGGCAGGTCGGACACTGAAGCTTTCTTT	CASSRGGGGRSDTEAFF
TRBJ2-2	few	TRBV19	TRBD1	TGTGCCAGTAGTTTCCTCGGGACAGGGGGGACCGGGGAGCTGTTTTTT	CASSFLGTGGTGELFF
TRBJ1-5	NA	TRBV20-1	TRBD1	TGCAGTGCTAGAGCAGGGGGAGATCAGCCCCAGCATTTT	CSARAGGDQPQHF
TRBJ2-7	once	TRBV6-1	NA	TGTGCCAGCAGTGGCGCGACAGGGAGGGGAGGGATCTCCTACGAGCAGTACTTC	CASSGATGRGGISYEQYF
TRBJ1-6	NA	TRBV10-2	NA	TGCGCCAGCAGTGAGTCAGGAGTGGGCTCACCCCTCCACTTT	CASSESGVGSPLHF
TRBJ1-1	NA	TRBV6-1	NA	TGTGCCAGCACCCGACGGATGGTCACTGAAGCTTTCTTT	CASTRRMVTEAFF
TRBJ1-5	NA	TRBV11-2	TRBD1	TGTGCCAGCAGCTTAAACCGGGACAGAAATCAGCCCCAGCATTTT	CASSLNRDRNQPQHF
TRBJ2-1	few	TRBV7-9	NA	TGTGCCAGCAGCCTTAGTGAGGAGGGGGATGAGCAGTTCTTC	CASSLSEEGDEQFF
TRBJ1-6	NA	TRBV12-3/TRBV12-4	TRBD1	TGTGCCAGCAGACCGGGACAGGGGTATTCACCCCTCCACTTT	CASRPGQGYSPLHF
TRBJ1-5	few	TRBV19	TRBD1	TGTGCCAGTAGCTCGGGACAGGGGCAGGTGCAGCCCCAGCATTTT	CASSSGQGQVQPQHF
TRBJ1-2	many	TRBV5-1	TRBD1	TGCGCCAGCAGCTTGGCCAAGGGGACAGGAAACTATACCAACTATGGCTACACCTTC	CASSLAKGTGNYTNYGYTF
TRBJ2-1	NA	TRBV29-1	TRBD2	TGCAGCGCCTCAGGGGGTAGCGGGAGAAATGAGCAGTTCTTC	CSASGGSGRNEQFF
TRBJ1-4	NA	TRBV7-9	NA	NA	CASSFRGRGGNEKLFF
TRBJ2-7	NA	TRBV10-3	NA	TGTGCCATCAGTGGCGGCAGGGCCTACGAGCAGTACTTC	CAISGGRAYEQYF
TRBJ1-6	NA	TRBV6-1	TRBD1	TGTGCCAGCAGTGAATTTAAAGGGGGCCTTTCACCCCTCCACTTT	CASSEFKGGLSPLHF
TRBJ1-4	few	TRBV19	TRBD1	TGTGCCGGAGAGGGAGGCAGGGGGCAGGATGAAAAACTGTTTTTT	CAGEGGRGQDEKLFF
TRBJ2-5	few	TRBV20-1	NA	TGCAGTGCTAGAACAGGGAAAGAGACCCAGTACTTC	CSARTGKETQYF
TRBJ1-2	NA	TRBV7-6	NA	TGTGCCAGCAGCAAAGACCCGGGGGATGGCTACACCTTC	CASSKDPGDGYTF
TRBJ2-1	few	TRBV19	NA	TGTGCCAGTAGTATTTGGGCCACCAATGAGCAGTTCTTC	CASSIWATNEQFF
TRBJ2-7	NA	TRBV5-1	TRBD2	TGCGCCAGCAGCCCGACCGGTAGCGGGGGGACCTACGAGCAGTACTTC	CASSPTGSGGTYEQYF
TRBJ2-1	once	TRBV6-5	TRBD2	TGTGCCAGCAGTTACTCGGGCGGGAGCTCCTACAATGAGCAGTTCTTC	CASSYSGGSSYNEQFF
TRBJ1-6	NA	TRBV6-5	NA	TGTGCCAGCAGTTCGGCGACGGATAGGGGTTCACCCCTCCACTTT	CASSSATDRGSPLHF
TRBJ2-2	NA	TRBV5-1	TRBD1	TGCGCCAGCGGGGGGCAGGGGGCCTACACCGGGGAGCTGTTTTTT	CASGGQGAYTGELFF
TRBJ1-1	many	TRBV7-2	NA	TGTGCCAGCAGCTTAGGATCCAGAACTGAAGCTTTCTTT	CASSLGSRTEAFF
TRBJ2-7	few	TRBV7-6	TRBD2	TGTGCCAGCAGCTTGGAGGGACTAGCGGGGGGAGAGCAGTACTTC	CASSLEGLAGGEQYF
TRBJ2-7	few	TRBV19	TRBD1	TGTGCCAGCAGCATCGGACAGGGGTACGAGCAGTACTTC	CASSIGQGYEQYF
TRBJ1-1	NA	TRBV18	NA	TGTGCCAGCTCACCCTCGGGCACAGGGTGGGTGGAAGCTTTCTTT	CASSPSGTGWVEAFF
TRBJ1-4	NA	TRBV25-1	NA	TGTGCCAGCAGTGAATTTTATTCCGGTGAAAAACTGTTTTTT	CASSEFYSGEKLFF
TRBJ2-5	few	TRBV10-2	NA	TGCGCCAGCAGTACCGACAGGCGGGAGACCCAGTACTTC	CASSTDRRETQYF
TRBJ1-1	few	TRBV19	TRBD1	TGTGCCAGTAGATCGGGACAGGGCGTAATGAACACTGAAGCTTTCTTT	CASRSGQGVMNTEAFF
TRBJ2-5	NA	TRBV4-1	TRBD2	TGCGCCAGCAGCCAGGGCGGGAGGGCCTGGGAGACCCAGTACTTC	CASSQGGRAWETQYF
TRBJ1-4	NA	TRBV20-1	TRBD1	TGCAGTGCTAGTGTCAGGGACAGGGCTCAAAAACTGTTTTTT	CSASVRDRAQKLFF
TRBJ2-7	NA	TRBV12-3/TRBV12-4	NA	TGTGCCAGCAGTTTAGGTCCAGGGTCGACCTACGAGCAGTACTTC	CASSLGPGSTYEQYF
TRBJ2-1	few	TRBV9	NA	TGTGCCAGCAGCGTAGGGCACAATGAGCAGTTCTTC	CASSVGHNEQFF
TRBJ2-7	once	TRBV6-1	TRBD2	TGTGCCAGCAGCTACGGGACTAGCAAAAGCTCCTACGAGCAGTACTTC	CASSYGTSKSSYEQYF
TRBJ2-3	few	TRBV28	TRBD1	TGTGCCAGCAGTAGAGACAGGGGGCGAGAAGCAGATACGCAGTATTTT	CASSRDRGREADTQYF
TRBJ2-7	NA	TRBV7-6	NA	TGTGCCAGCAGCAGCTGGGTTTACGAGCAGTACTTC	CASSSWVYEQYF
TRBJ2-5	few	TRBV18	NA	TGTGCCAGCTCACTCAAGGGGGGGAGTGCGGAGACCCAGTACTTC	CASSLKGGSAETQYF
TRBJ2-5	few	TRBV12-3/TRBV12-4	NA	TGTGCCAGCAGTGGCGGGGGACAACAGAATAGGGAGACCCAGTACTTC	CASSGGGQQNRETQYF
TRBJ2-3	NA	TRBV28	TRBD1	TGTGCCAGCAGTGTCCCGGGACAGTTAAGAAATACGCAGTATTTT	CASSVPGQLRNTQYF
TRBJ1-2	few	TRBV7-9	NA	TGTGCCAGCAGTCTCCCGGGGGGGAGTGGCTACACCTTC	CASSLPGGSGYTF
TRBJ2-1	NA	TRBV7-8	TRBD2	TGTGCCAGCAGCTTTCCCGGGACTAGCATAATCTTC	CASSFPGTSIIF
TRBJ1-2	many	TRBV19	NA	TGTGCCAGTAGTATAGCGAGAAGAGGGGAGAACACCTTC	CASSIARRGENTF
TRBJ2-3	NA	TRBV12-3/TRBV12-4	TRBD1	TGTGCCAGCAGGTGGTTGGGACAGCCCACAGATACGCAGTATTTT	CASRWLGQPTDTQYF
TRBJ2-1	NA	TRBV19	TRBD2	TGTGCCAGTAGTACACCTAGCGGGAGGCTCAATGAGCAGTTCTTC	CASSTPSGRLNEQFF
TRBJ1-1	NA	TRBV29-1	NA	TGCAGCGTTCTGAGACAGAGAAGCACTGAAGCTTTCTTT	CSVLRQRSTEAFF
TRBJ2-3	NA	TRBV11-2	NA	TGTGCCAGCAGTATACCGAGAGGGGGAGATACGCAGTATTTT	CASSIPRGGDTQYF
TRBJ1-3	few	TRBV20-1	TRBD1	TGCAGTGCTAGAGGGACAGGGGCCTACTCTGGAAACACCATATATTTT	CSARGTGAYSGNTIYF
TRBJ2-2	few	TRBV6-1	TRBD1	TGTGCCAGCAGTGAGAGGTCGACAGGGGGCTACACCGGGGAGCTGTTTTTT	CASSERSTGGYTGELFF
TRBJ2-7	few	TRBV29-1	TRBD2	TGCAGCGGGGGGAGCGGGAGTAGCTACGAGCAGTACTTC	CSGGSGSSYEQYF
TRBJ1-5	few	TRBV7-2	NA	TGTGCCAGCAGCTCCCGGGGTCCCAATCAGCCCCAGCATTTT	CASSSRGPNQPQHF